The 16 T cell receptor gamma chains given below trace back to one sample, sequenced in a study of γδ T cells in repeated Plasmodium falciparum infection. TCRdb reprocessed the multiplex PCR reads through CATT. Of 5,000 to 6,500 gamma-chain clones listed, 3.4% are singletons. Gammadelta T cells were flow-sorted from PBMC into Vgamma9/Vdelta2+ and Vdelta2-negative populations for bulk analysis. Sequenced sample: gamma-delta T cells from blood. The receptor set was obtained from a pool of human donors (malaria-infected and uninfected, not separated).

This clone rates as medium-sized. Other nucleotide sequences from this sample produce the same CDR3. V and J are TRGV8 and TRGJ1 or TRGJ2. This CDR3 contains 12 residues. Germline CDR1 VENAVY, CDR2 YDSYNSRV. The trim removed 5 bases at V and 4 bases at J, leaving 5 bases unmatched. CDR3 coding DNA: TGTGCCACCTGGGCTCCGTATTATAAGAAACTCTTT. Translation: CATWAPYYKKLF.

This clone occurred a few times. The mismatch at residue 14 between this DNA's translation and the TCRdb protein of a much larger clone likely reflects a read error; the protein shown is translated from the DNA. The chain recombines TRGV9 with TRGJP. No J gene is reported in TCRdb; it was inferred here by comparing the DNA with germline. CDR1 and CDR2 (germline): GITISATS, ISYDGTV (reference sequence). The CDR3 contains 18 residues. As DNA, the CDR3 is TGTGCCTTGTGGGAGGCTCAAGATCAAGAGTTGGGCAAAGAAATCAAGGTATTT. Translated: CALWEAQDQELGKEIKVF.

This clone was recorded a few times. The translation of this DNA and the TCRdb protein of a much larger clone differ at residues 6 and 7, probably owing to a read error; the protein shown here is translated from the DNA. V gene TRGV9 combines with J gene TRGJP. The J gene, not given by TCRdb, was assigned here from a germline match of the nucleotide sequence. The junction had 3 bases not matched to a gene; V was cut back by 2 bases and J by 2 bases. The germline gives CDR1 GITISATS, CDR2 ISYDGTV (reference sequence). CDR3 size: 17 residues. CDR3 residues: CALWEGWQELGKKIKVF. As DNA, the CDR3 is TGTGCCTTGTGGGAGGGGTGGCAAGAGTTGGGCAAAAAAATCAAGGTATTT.

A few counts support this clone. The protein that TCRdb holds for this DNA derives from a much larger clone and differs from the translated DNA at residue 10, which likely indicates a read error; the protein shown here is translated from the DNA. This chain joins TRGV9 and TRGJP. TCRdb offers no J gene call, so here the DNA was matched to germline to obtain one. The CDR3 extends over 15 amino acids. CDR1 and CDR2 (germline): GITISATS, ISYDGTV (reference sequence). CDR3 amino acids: CALWEESLGRKIKVF. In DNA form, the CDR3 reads TGTGCCTTGTGGGAGGAGTCGTTGGGCAGAAAAATCAAGGTATTT.

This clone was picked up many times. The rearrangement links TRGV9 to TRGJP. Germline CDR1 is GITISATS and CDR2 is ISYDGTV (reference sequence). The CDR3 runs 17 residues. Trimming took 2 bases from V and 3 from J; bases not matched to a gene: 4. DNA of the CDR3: TGTGCCTTGTGGGAGGGCCAGCAAGAGTTGGGCAAAAAAATCAAGGTATTT. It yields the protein CALWEGQQELGKKIKVF.

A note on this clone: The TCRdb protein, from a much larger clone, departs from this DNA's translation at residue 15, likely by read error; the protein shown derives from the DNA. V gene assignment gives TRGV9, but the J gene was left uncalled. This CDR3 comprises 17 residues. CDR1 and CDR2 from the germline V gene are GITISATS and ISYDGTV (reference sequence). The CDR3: CALWEVRDELGKKIEVF. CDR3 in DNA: TGTGCCTTGTGGGAGGTGCGGGATGAGTTGGGCAAAAAAATCGAGGTATTT.

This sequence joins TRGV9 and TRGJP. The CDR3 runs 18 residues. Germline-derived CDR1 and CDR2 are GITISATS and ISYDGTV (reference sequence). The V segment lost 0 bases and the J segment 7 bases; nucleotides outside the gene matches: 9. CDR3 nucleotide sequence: TGTGCCTTGTGGGAGGTGCAAGGTTGGGAGTTGGGCAAAAAAATCAAGGTATTT. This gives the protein CALWEVQGWELGKKIKVF.

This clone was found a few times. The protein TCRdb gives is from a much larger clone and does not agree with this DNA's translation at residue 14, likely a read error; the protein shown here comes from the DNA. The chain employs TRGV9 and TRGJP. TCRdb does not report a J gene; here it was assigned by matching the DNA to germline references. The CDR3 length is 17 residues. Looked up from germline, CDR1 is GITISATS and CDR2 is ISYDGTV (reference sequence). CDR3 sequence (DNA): TGTGCCTTGTGGGAGGTGCCTCTGGAGTTGGGCAAAAAAACCAAGGTATTT. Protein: CALWEVPLELGKKTKVF.

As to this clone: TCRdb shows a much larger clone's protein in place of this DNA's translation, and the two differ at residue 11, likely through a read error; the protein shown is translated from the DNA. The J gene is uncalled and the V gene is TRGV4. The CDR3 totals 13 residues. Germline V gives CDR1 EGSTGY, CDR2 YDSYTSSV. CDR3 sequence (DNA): TGTGCCACCTGGGATGGGCCCGATTATAAGGAACTCTTT. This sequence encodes CATWDGPDYKELF.

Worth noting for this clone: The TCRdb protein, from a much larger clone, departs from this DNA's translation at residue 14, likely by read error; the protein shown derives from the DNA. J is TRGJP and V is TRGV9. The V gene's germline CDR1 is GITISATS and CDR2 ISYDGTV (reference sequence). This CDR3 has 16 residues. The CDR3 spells CALWQGGELGKKIEVF. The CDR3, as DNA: TGTGCCTTGTGGCAAGGAGGAGAGTTGGGCAAAAAAATCGAGGTATTT.

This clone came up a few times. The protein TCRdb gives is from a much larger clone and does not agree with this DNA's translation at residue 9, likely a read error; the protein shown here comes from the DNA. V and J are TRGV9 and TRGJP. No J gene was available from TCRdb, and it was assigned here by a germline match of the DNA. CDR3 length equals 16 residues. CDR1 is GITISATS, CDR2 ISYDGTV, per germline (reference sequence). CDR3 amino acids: CALWEEKESGKKIKVF. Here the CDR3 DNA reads TGTGCCTTGTGGGAGGAAAAAGAGTCGGGCAAAAAAATCAAGGTATTT.

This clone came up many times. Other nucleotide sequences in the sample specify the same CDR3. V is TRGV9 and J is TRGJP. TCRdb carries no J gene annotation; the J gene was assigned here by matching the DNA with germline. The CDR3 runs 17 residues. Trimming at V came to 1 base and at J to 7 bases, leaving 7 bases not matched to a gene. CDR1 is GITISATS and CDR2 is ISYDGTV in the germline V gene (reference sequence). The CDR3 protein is CALWEVYGELGKKIKVF. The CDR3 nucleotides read TGTGCCTTGTGGGAGGTTTATGGGGAGTTGGGCAAAAAAATCAAGGTATTT.

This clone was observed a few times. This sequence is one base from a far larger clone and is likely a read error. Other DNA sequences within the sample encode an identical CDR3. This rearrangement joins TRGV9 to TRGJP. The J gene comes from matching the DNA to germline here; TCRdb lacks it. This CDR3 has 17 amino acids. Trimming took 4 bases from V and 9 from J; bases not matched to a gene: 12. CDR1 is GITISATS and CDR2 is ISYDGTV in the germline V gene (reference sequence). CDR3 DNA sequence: TGTGCCTTGTGGGATCAAGGAGAAGGGTTGGGCAAAAAAATCAAGGTATTT. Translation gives CALWDQGEGLGKKIKVF.

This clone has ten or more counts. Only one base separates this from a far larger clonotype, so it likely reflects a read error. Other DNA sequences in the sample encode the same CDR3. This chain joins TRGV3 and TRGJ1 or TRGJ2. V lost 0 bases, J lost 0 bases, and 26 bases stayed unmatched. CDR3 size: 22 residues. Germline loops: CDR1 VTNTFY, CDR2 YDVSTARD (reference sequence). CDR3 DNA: TGTGCCACCTGGGACAGGCGTTTAGTAAGGACACCCACCATATCGAATTATTATAAGAAACTCTTT. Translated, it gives CATWDRRLVRTPTISNYYKKLF.

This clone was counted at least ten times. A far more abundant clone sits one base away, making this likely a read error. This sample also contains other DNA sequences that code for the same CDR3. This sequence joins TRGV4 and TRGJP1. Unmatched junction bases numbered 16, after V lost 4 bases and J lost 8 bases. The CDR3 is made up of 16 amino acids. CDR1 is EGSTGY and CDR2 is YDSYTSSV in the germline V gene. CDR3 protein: CATWEGVWGTGWFKIF. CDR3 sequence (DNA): TGTGCCACCTGGGAGGGGGTATGGGGCACCGGTTGGTTCAAGATATTT.

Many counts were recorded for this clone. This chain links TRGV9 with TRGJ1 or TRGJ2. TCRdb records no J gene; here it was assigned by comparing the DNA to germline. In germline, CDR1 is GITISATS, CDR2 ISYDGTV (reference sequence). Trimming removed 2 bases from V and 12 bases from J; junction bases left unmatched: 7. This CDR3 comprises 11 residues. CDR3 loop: CALWEASRKLF. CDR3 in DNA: TGTGCCTTGTGGGAGGCGTCAAGGAAACTCTTT.